The clone carrying this T cell receptor (beta chain) was detected only a few times. The target antigen is unknown. The data were obtained in a study of cytomegalovirus exposure and HLA in healthy donors. Deletions cut 7 bases from V and 4 bases from J, with 14 bases between. This CDR3 has 14 residues. Per the germline V gene, CDR1 is MDHEN and CDR2 is SYDVKM. In the PCR, 60 Vbeta and 13 Jbeta primers were used. Here immunoSEQ multiplex PCR was the method, and the copy in TCRdb shows in-frame clones only, minus some. The sample consists of 100,000 to 150,000 clones, about 80% of them appearing once. Findings of the study overall: V segments that were indistinguishable, TRBV6-2 and TRBV6-3 among them, were omitted from analysis. Among TCR sequences, most were rare, though some public TCRs appeared in many donors. V- and J-gene trimming in TCR beta was tied to a missense DCLRE1C variant by an analysis performed later. Earlier analysis yielded a pattern in which most TCR beta V segments were productive about 90% or about 30% of the time.

Sequenced material: PBMCs. This clonotype was obtained from a man aged 40-49 years in good health and CMV-seronegative. The chain uses TRBV28 and TRBJ1-3, with D unclear. DNA of the CDR3: TGTGCCAGCATCAGATCCCCGGGGGGAAACACCATATATTTT. Its protein product is CASIRSPGGNTIYF.